One sample yielded the 18 T cell receptor beta chains listed below, sequenced in a study of Ad26.COV2.S vaccination and SARS-CoV-2 variants. The assay was immunoSEQ multiplex PCR, and TCRdb's table has in-frame clones only and misses some. The sample includes some 250,000 clones, around 87% seen only once; the top ten take around 10%. Specified treatment: about 20 received Ad26.COV2.S at low or high dose, single or two shots; 5 received placebo; per-sample allocation not given. Repertoires come from day 63 after the first vaccine or placebo injection. The sample in question was peripheral blood, obtained in a trial of Ad26.COV2.S vaccine versus placebo. Every receptor here comes from a person aged 18 to 59 who received the Ad26.COV2.S COVID-19 vaccine or a placebo.

This rearrangement joins TRBV27 to TRBJ1-2; D is possibly TRBD1 (5 bases). Germline loops: CDR1 MNHEY, CDR2 SMNVEV (reference sequence). The CDR3 contains 13 residues. The V gene lost 10 bases and the J gene lost 0 bases, with 12 bases spanning the gap. Here the CDR3 reads CANRTGANYGYTF. In DNA form, the CDR3 reads TGTGCCAACCGGACGGGGGCTAACTATGGCTACACCTTC.

The chain recombines TRBV19 with TRBJ2-1; TRBD1 aligns across 10 bases. The CDR3 runs 18 residues. Germline CDR1 and CDR2: LNHDA and SQIVND (reference sequence). The V gene end was trimmed by 0 bases and the J gene end by 7 bases; junction bases not matched to a gene: 12. CDR3 DNA sequence: TGTGCCAGTAGTATAGACCCCCGACAGGGGGCACGAGGGAATGAGCAGTTCTTC. Its translation is CASSIDPRQGARGNEQFF.

This chain links TRBV19 with TRBJ2-1, with a possible D match to TRBD1 (5 bases). The germline CDR1 and CDR2 sequences are LNHDA and SQIVND (reference sequence). The germline V and J ends were trimmed by 5 bases and 4 bases, with 12 bases remaining between them. The CDR3 is made up of 14 amino acids. In nucleotides, the CDR3 is TGTGCCAGTAGTGCGGTTGGGGCGTACAATGAGCAGTTCTTC. This translates into CASSAVGAYNEQFF.

V is TRBV29-1 and J is TRBJ1-1; 9 nucleotides agree with TRBD1. Germline V gives CDR1 SQVTM, CDR2 ANQGSEA. V gave up 7 bases and J gave up 3 bases; unmatched junction bases: 12. The CDR3 runs to 15 residues. The CDR3 protein is CSADAGTGTYTEAFF. The DNA of the CDR3 is TGCAGCGCCGACGCCGGGACAGGGACGTACACTGAAGCTTTCTTT. The full variable domain, rest sourced from reference TRBV29-1 and TRBJ1-1, is SAVISQKPSRDICQRGTSLTIQCQVDSQVTMMFWYRQQPGQSLTLIATANQGSEATYESGFVIDKFPISRPNLTFSTLTVSNMSPEDSSIYLCSADAGTGTYTEAFFGQGTRLTVV.

The chain employs TRBV20-1 and TRBJ2-1; D possibly corresponds to TRBD1 (5 bases). This CDR3 region has 14 residues. V was pared by 3 bases and J by 0 bases, with 9 bases between. Germline lookup yields CDR1 DFQATT and CDR2 SNEGSKA (reference sequence). The CDR3 sequence is CSASHRSSYNEQFF. CDR3 nucleotide sequence: TGCAGTGCTAGTCACAGGAGCTCCTACAATGAGCAGTTCTTC.

The chain employs TRBV5-1 and TRBJ2-5; TRBD1 aligns across 12 bases. Germline V gene data show CDR1 as SGHRS and CDR2 as YFSETQ. J was trimmed by 2 bases and V by 3 bases; bases with no gene match: 8. CDR3 length: 17 residues. The CDR3 protein is CASSSGQGAGWQETQYF. For the CDR3, the DNA is TGCGCCAGCAGCTCGGGACAGGGGGCAGGGTGGCAAGAGACCCAGTACTTC.

The genes are TRBV10-3 and TRBJ1-6; TRBD1 matches at 7 bases. CDR1 and CDR2 from the germline V gene are ENHRY and SYGVKD. The CDR3 has 15 amino acids. The V gene end was trimmed by 8 bases and the J gene end by 5 bases; junction bases not matched to a gene: 9. Here the CDR3 reads CAIARQGVDNSPLHF. The CDR3, as DNA: TGTGCCATCGCACGACAGGGAGTCGATAATTCACCCCTCCACTTT.

This clone was picked up a small number of times. The CDR3 protein is CASSYSVFYGYTF. CDR3 DNA: TGTGCCAGCAGTTACTCGGTGTTCTATGGCTACACCTTC. V gene TRBV6-5 combines with J gene TRBJ1-2, with D hard to call. This CDR3 has 13 residues. Germline lookup yields CDR1 MNHEY and CDR2 SVGAGI. The V end was cut by 0 bases, the J end by 4 bases, with 6 bases between.

The chain joins TRBV7-8 to TRBJ2-5; no firm D call. The CDR3 is 11 amino acids. V dropped 2 bases and J dropped 4 bases, with 2 bases sitting between them. CDR1 SGHVS and CDR2 FQNEAQ come from the germline V gene. CDR3 nucleotide sequence: TGTGCCAGCAGCTTACTAGAGACCCAGTACTTC. Residues: CASSLLETQYF.

This chain uses TRBV4-1 with TRBJ1-5; D is perhaps TRBD1 (5 bases). This CDR3 is 15 amino acids long. Germline V gene data show CDR1 as MGHRA and CDR2 as YSYEKL. Trimming took 3 bases from V and 7 from J, leaving 16 bases between them. CDR3 DNA sequence: TGCGCCAGCAGCCAGGCAGGGAGTAATCACCAGCCCCAGCATTTT. As protein: CASSQAGSNHQPQHF.

The CDR3 spells CASSPHRDRASKYF. The CDR3 DNA reads as TGCGCCAGCAGCCCGCACCGGGACAGGGCCTCGAAGTACTTC. The J gene is TRBJ2-5, the V gene TRBV4-1, with TRBD1 matching 9 bases. Germline V gives CDR1 MGHRA, CDR2 YSYEKL. The CDR3 runs 14 residues. After removal of 4 bases from V and 12 bases from J, the junction contained 12 bases not matched to a gene.

About this clone itself: This may stem from a read error, because a much larger clone lies one nucleotide away. The rearrangement uses TRBV7-6 and TRBJ1-1; D uncertain. V was pared by 1 base and J by 2 bases, with 5 bases between. Germline CDR1 SGHVS, CDR2 FNYEAQ. This CDR3 has 13 amino acids. The CDR3 protein is CASSLERNTEAFF. The CDR3 bases are TGTGCCAGCAGCTTAGAAAGAAACACTGAAGCTTTCTTT.

This chain connects TRBV7-9 to TRBJ2-7, with unresolved D. Trimming took off 5 bases at V and 1 base at J, with 12 bases between the two ends. Germline V gene lookup returns CDR1 SEHNR and CDR2 FQNEAQ (reference sequence). There are 14 residues in the CDR3. The chain's CDR3 is CASSEAALSYEQYF. DNA for the CDR3: TGTGCCAGCAGCGAGGCAGCACTTTCCTACGAGCAGTACTTC.

J is TRBJ2-3 and V is TRBV11-2; the D is unclear. V was pared by 2 bases and J by 2 bases, with 8 bases between. In germline, CDR1 is SGHAT, CDR2 FQNNGV. The CDR3 is 14 residues long. Here the CDR3 DNA reads TGTGCCAGCAGCTTAAGGCCCCACACAGATACGCAGTATTTT. The encoded protein is CASSLRPHTDTQYF.

The rearrangement joins TRBV29-1 to TRBJ2-7, with 7 bases aligning to TRBD1. Trimming cost V 4 bases and J 6 bases; bases outside gene matches: 12. Germline assignment: CDR1 SQVTM and CDR2 ANQGSEA. CDR3 length equals 14 residues. CDR3: CSVGSPAGGSEQYF. The CDR3 DNA sequence: TGCAGCGTTGGGTCCCCGGCAGGGGGTAGCGAGCAGTACTTC.

In its sample, this clone was seen a few times. The chain has TRBV21-1 and TRBJ2-3; whether TRBD2, the table's D call, matches the DNA was not checked. TRBV21-1 is marked as a pseudogene. The CDR3 contains 15 residues. The CDR3 region is CASSLTSVEIDTQYF. The CDR3 DNA reads TGTGCCAGCAGCTTGACTAGCGTGGAGATAGATACGCAGTATTTT.

The chain couples TRBV4-1 to TRBJ1-1, with D perhaps TRBD1 (5 bases). From germline, CDR1 is MGHRA and CDR2 YSYEKL. This CDR3 comprises 14 residues. V lost 4 bases and J lost 2, with 11 bases in between. The CDR3: CASSPFGGNTEAFF. The CDR3 nucleotides read TGCGCCAGCAGCCCCTTCGGGGGAAACACTGAAGCTTTCTTT.

The rearrangement links TRBV3-1 (or the pseudogene TRBV3-2) to TRBJ1-5; maybe TRBD1 (6 bases). The CDR3 consists of 17 residues. Germline V gene data show CDR1 as LGHDT and CDR2 as YNNKEL (reference sequence). Trimming removed 0 bases from V and 7 bases from J, with 19 bases in between. The CDR3 sequence: CASSQDLTGPGEQPQHF. The CDR3 nucleotides read TGTGCCAGCAGCCAAGATCTTACTGGGCCAGGGGAACAGCCCCAGCATTTT.